This TCR beta chain appears in the sequencing data of a study of OX40 agonist ivuxolimab in advanced cancers. Across the study: Participants averaged 60 years of age (range about 23 to 79) and were around 85% male.

Patients were ruled out by autoimmune disease history or systemic immunosuppression. On cycle 4 day 1 and cycle 7 day 1, as well as at baseline, blood was sampled. This clone showed up just once. Sequencing was performed with immunoSEQ multiplex PCR; in TCRdb, only in-frame clones are kept and a portion is missing. Altogether about 46,000 clones are present, over 75% being singletons, with the ten largest covering about 10%. CDR3 size: 15 residues. Germline CDR1 and CDR2: SGDLS and YYNGEE. The V gene lost 0 bases and the J gene lost 0 bases, with 9 bases spanning the gap. V usage is TRBV9 and J usage is TRBJ1-2; D gene ambiguous. The TCR sequence derives from an adult with an advanced solid tumor such as melanoma, head and neck, liver or kidney cancer. The source material was CD4+ or CD8+ T cells sorted from blood, sampled in a trial of the OX40 agonist ivuxolimab. CDR3 sequence reads: CASSVEAGANYGYTF. The CDR3 bases are TGTGCCAGCAGCGTAGAGGCAGGAGCTAACTATGGCTACACCTTC.